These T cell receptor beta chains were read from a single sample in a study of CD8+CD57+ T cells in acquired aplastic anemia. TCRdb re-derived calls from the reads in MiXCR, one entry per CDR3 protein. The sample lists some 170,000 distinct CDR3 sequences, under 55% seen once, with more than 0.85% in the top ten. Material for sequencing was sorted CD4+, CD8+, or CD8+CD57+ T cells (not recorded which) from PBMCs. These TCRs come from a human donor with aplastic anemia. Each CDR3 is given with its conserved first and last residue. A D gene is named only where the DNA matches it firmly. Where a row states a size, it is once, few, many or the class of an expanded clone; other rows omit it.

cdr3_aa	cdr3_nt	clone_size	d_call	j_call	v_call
CAISDRANYGYTF	TGTGCCATCAGTGACAGGGCAAACTATGGCTACACCTTC	-	-	TRBJ1-2	TRBV10-3
CAISESVSGQGTQYF	TGTGCCATCAGTGAGTCGGTTAGCGGACAGGGGACGCAGTATTTT	-	TRBD1	TRBJ2-3	TRBV10-3
CASSYSRPGTSSYEQYF	TGTGCCAGCAGTTACTCTCGACCCGGGACTAGCTCCTACGAGCAGTACTTC	-	TRBD2	TRBJ2-7	TRBV6-5
CASSTWGEQFF	TGTGCCAGCAGTACGTGGGGTGAGCAGTTCTTC	many	-	TRBJ2-1	TRBV12-3/TRBV12-4
CASSQWAGNTEAFF	TGTGCCAGCAGCCAATGGGCGGGAAACACTGAAGCTTTCTTT	many	-	TRBJ1-1	TRBV5-4
CASSLRGGRGKLSF	TGTGCCAGCAGCCTTCGGGGGGGGCGAGGAAAACTGTCTTTT	-	-	TRBJ1-4	TRBV2
CASSDLGGSSSYEQYF	TGTGCCAGCAGTGATTTAGGGGGTAGTTCCTCCTACGAGCAGTACTTC	-	-	TRBJ2-7	TRBV6-1
CASNLRGGAGETQYF	TGTGCCAGCAATCTACGCGGAGGGGCCGGTGAGACCCAGTACTTC	-	-	TRBJ2-5	TRBV6-1
CASSGSTSGSYEQYF	TGTGCCAGCAGCGGATCTACTAGCGGGAGCTACGAGCAGTACTTC	many	TRBD2	TRBJ2-7	TRBV9
CASREPTVSGELFF	TGTGCCAGTAGAGAACCCACGGTATCCGGGGAGCTGTTTTTT	many	-	TRBJ2-2	TRBV19
CASSQAFGITEAFF	TGTGCCAGCAGCCAAGCATTTGGGATCACTGAAGCTTTCTTT	-	-	TRBJ1-1	TRBV3-1
CASSELLRYEQYF	TGTGCCAGCAGTGAATTGCTACGATACGAGCAGTACTTC	few	-	TRBJ2-7	TRBV25-1
CASSGRDKTYEQYF	TGTGCCAGCAGTGGGAGGGACAAAACCTACGAGCAGTACTTC	-	-	TRBJ2-7	TRBV12-3/TRBV12-4
CASSERRGAINEQYF	TGCGCCAGCAGTGAGCGGAGGGGGGCCATAAACGAGCAGTACTTC	-	-	TRBJ2-7	TRBV10-1
CASTRRPSGGGKAGELFF	TGTGCCAGCACTAGACGGCCAAGCGGGGGGGGGAAGGCCGGGGAGCTGTTTTTT	once	TRBD2	TRBJ2-2	TRBV6-1
CSATGDGLGF	TGCAGTGCTACTGGGGACGGACTTGGATTC	many	-	TRBJ2-1	TRBV20-1
CSARAPFSGGEETQYF	TGCAGTGCTAGAGCCCCTTTTAGCGGGGGGGAGGAGACCCAGTACTTC	many	TRBD2	TRBJ2-5	TRBV20-1
CASSRGGAQYF	TGTGCCAGCAGCCGCGGGGGGGCGCAGTATTTT	-	TRBD2	TRBJ2-3	TRBV2
CASSPGSHNEKLFF	TGTGCCAGTAGCCCAGGGTCACATAATGAAAAACTGTTTTTT	many	-	TRBJ1-4	TRBV19
CASRQGADEKLFF	TGTGCCAGCCGACAGGGGGCGGATGAAAAACTGTTTTTT	few	TRBD1	TRBJ1-4	TRBV7-2